A selection of T cell receptor beta chains follows, all from one sample in a study of T cell responses to AZD1222 COVID-19 vaccine. The protocol was immunoSEQ multiplex PCR, while the TCRdb copy is restricted to in-frame clones and leaves out a portion. The repertoire includes approximately 140,000 clones, under 95% of them detected once, and 6.5% to 8% sits in the top ten. The sample in question was peripheral blood, obtained 28 days after the second dose of the MenACWY control vaccine. These receptor sequences come from an adult who received the MenACWY meningococcal vaccine as a control. CDR3s include the opening cysteine and the closing phenylalanine or tryptophan.

v_call: TRBV2
cdr3_aa: CASTEQGLGTDTQYF

v_call: TRBV12-3/TRBV12-4
cdr3_aa: CASSLAEAGTQYF

v_call: TRBV29-1
cdr3_aa: CSVLGQWGQNTEAFF

v_call: TRBV19
cdr3_aa: CASSPRALSTDTQYF

v_call: TRBV3-1/TRBV3-2
cdr3_aa: CASSQRHRKFGQYF

v_call: TRBV18
cdr3_aa: CASSPIQTSNEKLFF

v_call: TRBV19
cdr3_aa: CASSPAAGVLYEQYF

v_call: TRBV27
cdr3_aa: CASRTSGGNEQFF

v_call: TRBV11-1
cdr3_aa: CASSLQVTDSPLHF

v_call: TRBV7-2
cdr3_aa: CASSLGTANTEAFF

v_call: TRBV11-3
cdr3_aa: CASSLEGDRDRANYGYTF

v_call: TRBV27
cdr3_aa: CASRGGYNTIYF

v_call: TRBV7-2
cdr3_aa: CASNVGGETQYF

v_call: TRBV19
cdr3_aa: CASTNRDPWIPLHF

v_call: TRBV18
cdr3_aa: CASSPRPGQGVNEQFF

v_call: TRBV28
cdr3_aa: CASTEGNTIYF

v_call: TRBV6-5
cdr3_aa: CASSSPSLDPYEQYF

v_call: TRBV28
cdr3_aa: CASSLYAGLGEQFF

v_call: TRBV3-1/TRBV3-2
cdr3_aa: CASSQDRTANNSPLHF

v_call: TRBV28
cdr3_aa: CASRGPFSYEQYF

v_call: TRBV19
cdr3_aa: CASRGTSSYNEQFF

v_call: TRBV3-1/TRBV3-2
cdr3_aa: CASSQGGRSNEQFF

v_call: TRBV3-1/TRBV3-2
cdr3_aa: CASSQVAGSGNTIYF

v_call: TRBV4-3
cdr3_aa: CASSQAYRFGGMSMNTEAFF

v_call: TRBV7-9
cdr3_aa: CASSQREDRGYEQFF

v_call: TRBV13
cdr3_aa: CASSSWTGSYEQYF

v_call: TRBV10-2
cdr3_aa: CASRDVSGNIETQYF

v_call: TRBV7-2
cdr3_aa: CASSFKETQYF

v_call: TRBV20-1
cdr3_aa: CSASEYEQYF

v_call: TRBV2
cdr3_aa: CASSGPTGVSNQPQHF

v_call: TRBV6-1
cdr3_aa: CASREGNEKLFF

v_call: TRBV7-2
cdr3_aa: CASSLKGAGQPQHF

v_call: TRBV27
cdr3_aa: CASSLQGNTEAFF

v_call: TRBV20-1
cdr3_aa: CSAPTGLRAFF

v_call: TRBV9
cdr3_aa: CASSVGGQGNEQYF

v_call: TRBV19
cdr3_aa: CASTWVQGNTGELFF

v_call: TRBV19
cdr3_aa: CASSIQGVHQPQHF

v_call: TRBV3-1/TRBV3-2
cdr3_aa: CASSRTANTGELFF

v_call: TRBV19
cdr3_aa: CASSMGSGGQGIYNEQFF

v_call: TRBV20-1
cdr3_aa: CSAKSGEKLFF

v_call: TRBV12-5
cdr3_aa: CASGLGLVMNTEAFF

v_call: TRBV2
cdr3_aa: CASSQDAQPQHF

v_call: TRBV7-2
cdr3_aa: CASSLALPDTQYF

v_call: TRBV6-6
cdr3_aa: CASRTGLADYNEQFF

v_call: TRBV6-1
cdr3_aa: CASSELIEQYF